Listed here is a single T cell receptor beta chain. Germline CDR1 is SGHRS and CDR2 is YFSETQ. With 4 bases removed from V and 0 bases from J, the gap between germline ends came to 17 bases. The CDR3 is 17 amino acids. This record comes from a study of blood T cell repertoires in COVID-19. Some clones are missing from TCRdb's copy, which holds only in-frame ones; the method was immunoSEQ multiplex PCR. The data contain roughly 220,000 clones, approximately 84% of them singletons. The rearrangement joins TRBV5-1 to TRBJ1-3; D gene ambiguous. The source material was PBMCs or T cells enriched from blood (not recorded which). The TCR sequence derives from a man aged 35-49 years who had recovered from COVID-19. The CDR3 DNA reads TGCGCCAGCAGCCCGCTGACTCCCCCGACCTCTGGAAACACCATATATTTT. It yields the protein CASSPLTPPTSGNTIYF.